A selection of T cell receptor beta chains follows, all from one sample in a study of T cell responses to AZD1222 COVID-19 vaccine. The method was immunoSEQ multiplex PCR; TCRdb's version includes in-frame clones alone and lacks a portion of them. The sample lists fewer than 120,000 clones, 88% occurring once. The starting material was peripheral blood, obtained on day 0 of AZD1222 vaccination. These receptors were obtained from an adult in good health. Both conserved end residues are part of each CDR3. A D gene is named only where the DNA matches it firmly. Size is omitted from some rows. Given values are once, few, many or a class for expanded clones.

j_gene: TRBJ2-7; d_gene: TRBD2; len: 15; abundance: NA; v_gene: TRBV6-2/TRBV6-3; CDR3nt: TGTGCCAGCAGTAGCGGGAGAAGTGGCTCCTACGAGCAGTACTTC; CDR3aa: CASSSGRSGSYEQYF
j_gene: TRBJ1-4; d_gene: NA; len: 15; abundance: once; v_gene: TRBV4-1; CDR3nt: TGCGCCAGCAGAATCGGCGGGGGGAGCGGTGAAAAACTGTTTTTT; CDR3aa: CASRIGGGSGEKLFF
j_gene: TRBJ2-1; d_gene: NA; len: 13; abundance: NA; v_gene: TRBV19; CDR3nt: TGTGCCAGTAGTCTCGGACCTACTAATGAGCAGTTCTTC; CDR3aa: CASSLGPTNEQFF
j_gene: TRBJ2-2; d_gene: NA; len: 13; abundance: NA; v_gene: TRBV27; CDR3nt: TGTGCCAGCAGTTTCCGAGGTACCGGGGAGCTGTTTTTT; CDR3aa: CASSFRGTGELFF
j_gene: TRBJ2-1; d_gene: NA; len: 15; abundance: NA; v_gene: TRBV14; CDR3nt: TGTGCCAGCAGCCAAGATTGGGATACTTACAATGAGCAGTTCTTC; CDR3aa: CASSQDWDTYNEQFF
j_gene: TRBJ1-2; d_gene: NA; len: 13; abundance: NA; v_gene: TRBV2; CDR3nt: TGTGCCGCTAGCGACAGCTACAAGGGCGGCTACACCTTC; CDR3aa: CAASDSYKGGYTF
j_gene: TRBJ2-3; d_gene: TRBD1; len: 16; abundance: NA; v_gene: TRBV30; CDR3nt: TGTGCCTGGAGTGACTCCGGGACAGCCCTGGCAGATACGCAGTATTTT; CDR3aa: CAWSDSGTALADTQYF
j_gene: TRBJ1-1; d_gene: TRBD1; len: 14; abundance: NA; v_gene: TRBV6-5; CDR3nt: TGTGCCAGCAGTTACTCCACAGGGGAAACTGAAGCTTTCTTT; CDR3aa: CASSYSTGETEAFF
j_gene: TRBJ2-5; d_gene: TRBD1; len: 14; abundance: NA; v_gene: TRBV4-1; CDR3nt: TGCGCCAGCAGCCAACGGGGACAGGGGGAGACCCAGTACTTC; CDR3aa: CASSQRGQGETQYF
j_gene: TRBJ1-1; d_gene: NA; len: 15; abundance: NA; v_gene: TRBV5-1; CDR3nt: TGCGCCAGCAGCGTAAAAGGACAGTTAAACACTGAAGCTTTCTTT; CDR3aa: CASSVKGQLNTEAFF
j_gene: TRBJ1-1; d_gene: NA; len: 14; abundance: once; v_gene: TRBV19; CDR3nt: TGTGCCAGTAACCAAGGAGGGGTGGGCACTGAAGCTTTCTTT; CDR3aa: CASNQGGVGTEAFF
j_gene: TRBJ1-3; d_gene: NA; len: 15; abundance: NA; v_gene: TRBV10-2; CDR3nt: TGCGCCAGCCGCCTGGACAGCTGGGCCGGAAACACCATATATTTT; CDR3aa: CASRLDSWAGNTIYF
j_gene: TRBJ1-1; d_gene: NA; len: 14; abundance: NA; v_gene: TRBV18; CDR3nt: TGTGCCAGCCGGATGATGGGGGCCGGCACTGAAGCTTTCTTT; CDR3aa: CASRMMGAGTEAFF
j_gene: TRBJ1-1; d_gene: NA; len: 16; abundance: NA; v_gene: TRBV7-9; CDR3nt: TGTGCCAGCTTTCTCGGCGGCAGGGAAGGGGGAACTGAAGCTTTCTTT; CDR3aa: CASFLGGREGGTEAFF
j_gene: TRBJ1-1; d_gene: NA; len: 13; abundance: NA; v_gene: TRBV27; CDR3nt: TGTGCCAGCAGTTTAAGGCTAAACACTGAAGCTTTCTTT; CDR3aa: CASSLRLNTEAFF
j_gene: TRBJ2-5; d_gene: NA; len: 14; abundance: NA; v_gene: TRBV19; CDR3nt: TGTGCCAGTAGTATGACGGGTTCCTTAGAGACCCAGTACTTC; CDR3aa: CASSMTGSLETQYF
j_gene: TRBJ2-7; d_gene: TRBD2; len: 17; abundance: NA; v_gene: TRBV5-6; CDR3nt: TGTGCCAGCAGCTCCACCCCCCGACTAGCGGGCTTATACGAGCAGTACTTC; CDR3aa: CASSSTPRLAGLYEQYF
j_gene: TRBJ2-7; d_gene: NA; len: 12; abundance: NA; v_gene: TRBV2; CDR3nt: TGTGCCAGCAGTGTAAATCGGGACGAGCAGTACTTC; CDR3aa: CASSVNRDEQYF
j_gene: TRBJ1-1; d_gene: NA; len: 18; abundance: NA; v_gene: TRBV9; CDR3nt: TGTGCCAGCAGCGTAGGATCAACGTCCAGGTTCATGAACACTGAAGCTTTCTTT; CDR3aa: CASSVGSTSRFMNTEAFF
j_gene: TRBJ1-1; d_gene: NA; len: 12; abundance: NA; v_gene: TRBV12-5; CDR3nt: TGTGCTAGTGAGACGCCAGGGGCTGAAGCTTTCTTT; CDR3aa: CASETPGAEAFF
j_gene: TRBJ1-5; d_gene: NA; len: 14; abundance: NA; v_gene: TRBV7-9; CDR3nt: TGTGCCAGCAGCCCTGGGACTAGCAATCAGCCCCAGCATTTT; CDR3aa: CASSPGTSNQPQHF
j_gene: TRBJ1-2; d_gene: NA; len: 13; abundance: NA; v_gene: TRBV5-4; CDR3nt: TGTGCCAGCAGCTTGCCTGATAGGGGCGGCTACACCTTC; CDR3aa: CASSLPDRGGYTF
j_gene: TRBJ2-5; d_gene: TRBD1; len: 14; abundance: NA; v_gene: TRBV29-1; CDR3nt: TGCAGCGTCGATAACAGGGGGCTAGGAGAGACCCAGTACTTC; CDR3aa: CSVDNRGLGETQYF
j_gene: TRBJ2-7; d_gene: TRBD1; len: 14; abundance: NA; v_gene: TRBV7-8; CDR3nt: TGTGCCAGCAGCTTAGACAGGGGATATTACGAGCAGTACTTC; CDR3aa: CASSLDRGYYEQYF
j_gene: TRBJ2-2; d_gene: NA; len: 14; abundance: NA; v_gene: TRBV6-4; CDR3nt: TGTGCCAGCGGGACGAGCGCGAACACCGGGGAGCTGTTTTTT; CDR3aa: CASGTSANTGELFF
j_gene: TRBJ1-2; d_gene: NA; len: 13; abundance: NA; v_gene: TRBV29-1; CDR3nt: TGCAGCGACCGGGACACCTCTAACTATGGCTACACCTTC; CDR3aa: CSDRDTSNYGYTF
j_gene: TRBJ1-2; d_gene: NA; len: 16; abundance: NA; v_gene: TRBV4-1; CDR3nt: TGCGCCAGCAGCCAAGGTCGGGCAGGGGCGATTCTAGGCTACACCTTC; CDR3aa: CASSQGRAGAILGYTF
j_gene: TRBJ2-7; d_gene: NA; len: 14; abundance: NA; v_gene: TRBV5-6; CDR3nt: TGTGCCAGCAGCTTGGCCGGAGCTGGCTACGAGCAGTACTTC; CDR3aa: CASSLAGAGYEQYF
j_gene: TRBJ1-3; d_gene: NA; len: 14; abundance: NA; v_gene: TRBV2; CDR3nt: TGTGCCAGCAGTCAGTGGGAATCTGGAAACACCATATATTTT; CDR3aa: CASSQWESGNTIYF